Each of the 23 T cell receptor beta chains below was sequenced from the same sample in a study of CD8+CD57+ T cells in acquired aplastic anemia. Investigators profiled TCR beta VDJ and CDR3 from genomic DNA template. TCRdb independently ran MiXCR on the reads; one entry per CDR3 protein. The data hold about 150,000 distinct CDR3 sequences, with around half observed a single time. Whoever was chosen for sequencing had shown CD8+CD57+ cell expansion by flow cytometry. The sample consisted of sorted CD4+, CD8+, or CD8+CD57+ T cells (not recorded which) from PBMCs. The source is a human donor with aplastic anemia.

The genes are TRBV2 and TRBJ1-5, with 10 nucleotides matching TRBD1. V trimming: 9 bases; J trimming: 2 bases; junction bases outside the gene matches: 7. Germline V gene lookup returns CDR1 SNHLY and CDR2 FYNNEI. This CDR3 comprises 15 residues. DNA for the CDR3: TGTGCCAGTCGAGTCGGGACAGGGGGCAATCAGCCCCAGCATTTT. Protein sequence: CASRVGTGGNQPQHF.

There are a few counts of this clonotype. The rearrangement joins TRBV10-3 to TRBJ1-6; 7 nucleotides align to TRBD1. The ends lost 11 bases at V and 3 bases at J; junction bases unmatched: 4. Germline V gives CDR1 ENHRY, CDR2 SYGVKD. The CDR3 runs to 13 residues. This CDR3 is CAGRTGYNSPLHF. The CDR3 DNA reads TGTGCCGGCCGGACAGGCTATAATTCACCCCTCCACTTT.

The V call is TRBV7-6, the J call TRBJ2-3; unclear D gene. The ends were cut back, 1 base at V and 2 bases at J, with 7 bases in the middle. Germline V gene lookup returns CDR1 SGHVS and CDR2 FNYEAQ. The CDR3 contains 14 residues. This CDR3 reads CASSLGPFTDTQYF. Here the CDR3 DNA reads TGTGCCAGCAGCTTAGGTCCCTTCACAGATACGCAGTATTTT.

The rearrangement links TRBV10-3 to TRBJ1-1, with TRBD1 matching 7 bases. This CDR3 is built from 13 residues. The ends lost 7 bases at V and 3 bases at J; junction bases unmatched: 5. Germline V gene sequence: CDR1 ENHRY, CDR2 SYGVKD. CDR3 coding DNA: TGTGCCATCAAAAGGGGGCTAGACACTGAAGCTTTCTTT. The encoded protein is CAIKRGLDTEAFF.

This clonotype occurred a few times. The chain carries TRBV2 and TRBJ1-2; D uncertain. Trimming removed 6 bases at V and 8 bases at J, with 13 bases between. Germline V gene sequence: CDR1 SNHLY, CDR2 FYNNEI. This CDR3 region has 12 residues. DNA for the CDR3: TGTGCCAGCAGGAGGGAACAAGGAGGCTACACCTTC. It is translated as CASRREQGGYTF.

This chain connects TRBV7-8 to TRBJ1-5, with TRBD1 as a possible D gene (5 bases). The CDR3 consists of 14 residues. The V and J ends lost 4 bases and 1 base respectively, with 8 bases between them. Germline assignment: CDR1 SGHVS and CDR2 FQNEAQ. CDR3 loop: CASSSGPSNQPQHF. The CDR3 coding sequence is TGTGCCAGCAGCTCGGGACCCAGCAATCAGCCCCAGCATTTT.

The chain combines TRBV28 with TRBJ1-2, with 8 nucleotides matching TRBD1. The CDR3 has 15 amino acids. Looked up from germline, CDR1 is MDHEN and CDR2 is SYDVKM. Unmatched junction bases numbered 6, after V lost 4 bases and J lost 2 bases. DNA of the CDR3: TGTGCCAGCAGTTCCGGACAGGGCGGGAACTATGGCTACACCTTC. It codes for CASSSGQGGNYGYTF.

The chain carries TRBV15 and TRBJ1-4; unclear D gene. The germline CDR1 and CDR2 sequences are LNHNV and YYDKDF (reference sequence). Between the trimmed V and J ends, which lost 0 bases and 1 base, there was a span of 9 bases. The CDR3 covers 16 residues. The CDR3 sequence is CATSRDLLGTNEKLFF. CDR3 nucleotide sequence: TGTGCCACCAGCAGAGATCTGCTGGGAACTAATGAAAAACTGTTTTTT.

V usage is TRBV5-4 and J usage is TRBJ2-5; maybe TRBD1 (8 bases). The ends were cut back, 0 bases at V and 4 bases at J, with 16 bases in the middle. Per germline, CDR1 SGHNT and CDR2 YYREEE (reference sequence). CDR3 length equals 16 residues. CDR3 region: CASSLGTGREVETQYF. The CDR3 coding sequence is TGTGCCAGCAGCTTGGGGACAGGGAGGGAGGTAGAGACCCAGTACTTC.

The chain carries TRBV7-6 and TRBJ2-6; no firm D call. Trimming cost V 2 bases and J 1 base, with 6 bases left between them. The CDR3 has 15 amino acids. Germline assignment: CDR1 SGHVS and CDR2 FNYEAQ. Here the CDR3 DNA reads TGTGCCAGCAGCTTACACGATTCTGGGGCCAACGTCCTGACTTTC. Its translation is CASSLHDSGANVLTF.

Comments on this clonotype: Being one base from a much bigger clone, this may be a read error. The chain links TRBV6-1 to TRBJ2-3; no clear D. This CDR3 has 14 residues. V lost 8 bases and J 6 bases, leaving 18 bases between the germline ends. Germline CDR1 reads MNHNS; CDR2 reads SASEGT. This chain's CDR3 is CASGTITPPDTQYF. The CDR3 coding sequence is TGTGCCAGCGGTACGATCACCCCTCCGGATACGCAGTATTTT.

V is TRBV15 and J is TRBJ1-3; no clear D. V was shortened by 3 bases and J by 0 bases, with 9 bases between the two germline ends. The CDR3 spans 15 residues. The V gene's germline CDR1 is LNHNV and CDR2 YYDKDF (reference sequence). The CDR3 DNA is TGTGCCACCAGCAGCGGTGGGCGCTCTGGAAACACCATATATTTT. Encoded protein: CATSSGGRSGNTIYF.

A remark on this clonotype: At one end the junction does not follow the germline gene, possibly because of a read error. The chain carries TRBV7-9 and TRBJ2-7, with 11 positions matching TRBD1. The germline gives CDR1 SEHNR, CDR2 FQNEAQ (reference sequence). This CDR3 region has 14 residues. CDR3 sequence: CASSVGTGGYEQYF. The CDR3 nucleotides read TGCGCCAGCAGCGTCGGGACAGGGGGCTACGAGCAGTACTTC.

The chain recombines TRBV6-2 or TRBV6-3 with TRBJ1-4; D is unresolved. With 2 bases removed from V and 0 bases from J, the gap between germline ends came to 13 bases. Germline V gene lookup returns CDR1 MNHEY and CDR2 SVGEGT. The CDR3 contains 17 residues. The CDR3 region has the DNA TGTGCCAGCAGTTACGTTTGGACGGCCACAACTAATGAAAAACTGTTTTTT. It codes for CASSYVWTATTNEKLFF.

In this sample, this clonotype turned up many times. A read error may produce the germline difference seen at one junction end. This chain joins TRBV11-2 and TRBJ1-2, with D maybe TRBD1 (5 bases). This CDR3 spans 11 amino acids. The V gene's germline CDR1 is SGHAT and CDR2 FQNNGV. The CDR3 coding sequence is TGTGCCAGCAGTTTAGGGGATGGCTACACCTTC. This sequence encodes CASSLGDGYTF.

This clonotype was detected only a few times. The gene calls are TRBV15 and TRBJ2-5; 7 bases fit TRBD1. With 0 bases clipped from V and 7 bases from J, the junction kept 8 bases outside the gene matches. From germline, CDR1 is LNHNV and CDR2 YYDKDF (reference sequence). The CDR3 totals 15 residues. This CDR3 is CATSRDTSGQLTQYF. The CDR3 DNA reads TGTGCCACCAGCAGAGATACGTCGGGACAGTTGACCCAGTACTTC.

The chain uses TRBV7-2 and TRBJ2-5, with D unclear. The germline gives CDR1 SGHTA, CDR2 FQGNSA. With 8 bases removed from V and 5 bases from J, the gap between germline ends came to 21 bases. There are 15 residues in the CDR3. CDR3 in amino acids: CASLSDIARSETQYF. The CDR3 DNA follows: TGTGCCAGCCTCAGCGATATTGCCAGATCGGAGACCCAGTACTTC.

This clonotype was observed many times. The rearrangement joins TRBV19 to TRBJ2-1; D is perhaps TRBD1 (5 bases). This CDR3 contains 14 residues. V was pared by 2 bases and J by 1 base, with 6 bases between. Germline V gene data show CDR1 as LNHDA and CDR2 as SQIVND (reference sequence). The CDR3 region has the DNA TGTGCCAGTAGTATAAGGGGTTCCTACAATGAGCAGTTCTTC. Encoded protein: CASSIRGSYNEQFF.

This clonotype showed up just once. The V gene is TRBV4-3, the J gene TRBJ1-2; TRBD1 matches at 8 bases. V shed 4 bases and J 8 bases; nucleotides not matched to a gene: 6. Per germline, CDR1 LGHNA and CDR2 YSLEER. The CDR3 is made up of 13 amino acids. The CDR3 nucleotides read TGCGCCAGCAGCCGAGACAGGGGCGGCGGCTACACCTTC. This gives the protein CASSRDRGGGYTF.

This clonotype has at least ten counts. The J gene is TRBJ2-7, the V gene TRBV7-9; D unresolved. Germline-derived CDR1 and CDR2 are SEHNR and FQNEAQ (reference sequence). V was cut by 1 base and J by 3 bases, with 7 bases left in between. The CDR3 length is 13 residues. The CDR3 DNA is TGTGCCAGCAGCTTAGTGAACATCTACGAGCAGTACTTC. Amino acid sequence: CASSLVNIYEQYF.

The chain combines TRBV29-1 with TRBJ2-1; a possible D gene is TRBD2 (6 bases). Germline lookup yields CDR1 SQVTM and CDR2 ANQGSEA. This CDR3 is 13 amino acids long. CDR3 residues: CTVRDSAYNEQFF. The CDR3 DNA reads TGCACCGTCCGGGACTCGGCATACAATGAGCAGTTCTTC.

The sample holds many counts of this clonotype. V and J are TRBV9 and TRBJ1-4; D not certain. V was cut by 4 bases and J by 1 base, with 14 bases left in between. The CDR3 consists of 16 residues. Looked up from germline, CDR1 is SGDLS and CDR2 is YYNGEE. The CDR3 DNA reads as TGTGCCAGCAGCACCCGAGAGGTTCAAACTAATGAAAAACTGTTTTTT. Its protein is CASSTREVQTNEKLFF.

The V call is TRBV2, the J call TRBJ2-7; 9 bases line up with TRBD1. With V trimmed by 5 bases and J by 4 bases, 9 bases remained unmatched. This CDR3 spans 15 amino acids. Germline V gene data show CDR1 as SNHLY and CDR2 as FYNNEI. CDR3 nucleotides: TGTGCCAGCAGTTCCAACAGGGGGCTGTCGTACGAGCAGTACTTC. It specifies CASSSNRGLSYEQYF.